Given below is one T cell receptor (beta chain) in context. Its specificity is unknown. PCR was performed using 60 Vbeta and 13 Jbeta primers. Clones were read by immunoSEQ multiplex PCR, and TCRdb kept only the in-frame ones, dropping some. Here the sample table reports about 200,000 clones. This specimen belongs to a study of cytomegalovirus exposure and HLA in healthy donors. Per germline, CDR1 MNHEY and CDR2 SMNVEV (reference sequence). This CDR3 is 17 amino acids long. V trimming: 6 bases; J trimming: 0 bases; junction bases outside the gene matches: 8. General study results and limits: About 87% or about 30% of the time was how often most TCR beta V segments were productive, according to an earlier analysis.

Sequenced input: PBMCs. The receptor's source is a girl under 10 years old in good health and CMV-seropositive. The chain uses TRBV27 and TRBJ2-6; 7 nucleotides align to TRBD1. The CDR3 is CASRWTGERSGANVLTF. The CDR3 DNA reads TGTGCCAGCAGATGGACAGGCGAACGCTCTGGGGCCAACGTCCTGACTTTC.